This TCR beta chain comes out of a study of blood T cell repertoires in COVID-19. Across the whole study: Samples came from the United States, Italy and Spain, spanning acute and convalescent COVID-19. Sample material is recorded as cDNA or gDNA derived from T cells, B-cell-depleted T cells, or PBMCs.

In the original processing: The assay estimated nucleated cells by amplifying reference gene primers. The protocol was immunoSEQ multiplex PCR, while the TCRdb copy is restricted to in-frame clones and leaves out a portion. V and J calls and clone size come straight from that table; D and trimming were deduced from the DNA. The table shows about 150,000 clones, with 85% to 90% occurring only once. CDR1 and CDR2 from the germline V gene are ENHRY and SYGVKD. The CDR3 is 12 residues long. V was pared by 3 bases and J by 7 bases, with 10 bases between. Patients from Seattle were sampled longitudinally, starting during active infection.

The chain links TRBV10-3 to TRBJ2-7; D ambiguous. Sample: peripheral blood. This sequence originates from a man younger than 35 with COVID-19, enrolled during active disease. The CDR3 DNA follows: TGTGCCATCAGTGAAACAGAGATTGAGCAGTACTTC. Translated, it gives CAISETEIEQYF.